This T cell receptor beta chain emerged from a study of blood T cell repertoires in COVID-19 (dated by TCRdb to the early 2020s). With regard to the full study: Samples from collaborators originated in the United States, Italy and Spain and spanned both the acute and convalescent phases of COVID-19. Where available, HLA class I and class II types were taken from metadata supplied by the sample provider and were not determined by assay-based typing. A de-identified subject ID, COVID-19 status, age in years and sex were almost always included in the sample metadata. A freely available public database, intended as a resource for researchers studying the immune response to SARS-CoV-2, is where the repertoires were released. The prospective study material was composed of cDNA or gDNA derived from T cells, B-cell-depleted T cells, or PBMCs. Subjects who had been exposed to COVID-19, were actively infected with it, or had recovered from it provided the deeply sampled blood TCRbeta repertoires that made up the dataset. The samples were drawn from the first 160 participants of the ongoing ImmuneRACE study and from over a thousand subjects provided by 6 global collaborators.

The paper as a whole reports these results and caveats: The quantity of clinical and demographic metadata differed by source and by participant and was supplied without curation.

With respect to this clone: This receptor's antigen is unknown. No per-base quality is available; no much larger clone lies one base away.

TCRbeta CDR3 regions were amplified from genomic DNA by means of the immunoSEQ Assay, a bias-controlled multiplex PCR. In the authors' own workflow: Nucleated cell counts per sample were estimated from amplification of reference gene primers within the assay. To quantify the absolute abundance of each unique TCRbeta CDR3 rearrangement, sequence reads were collapsed and filtered. Productive Simpson clonality was computed per sample as the square root of Simpson's diversity index over productive rearrangements. TCRdb stores this immuneACCESS table with in-frame sequences only. Part of the clones is absent; in the studies checked, under half of the shortfall reflects unresolved V genes, and no reason is known for the rest. Clone size and V and J calls were adopted from that table, with D and trimming inferred from the DNA. The sample table shows about 300,000 clones, and 85% to 90% are seen once. The ten biggest clones cover roughly 5.9% of the sample.

One collaborating source in Seattle enrolled patients during active infection and followed them longitudinally through the course of disease. Whole blood was collected in K2EDTA tubes by collaborating institutions according to the institutions' own protocols. Collaborator samples were shipped for TCRbeta analysis as frozen whole blood, isolated PBMCs, or DNA extracted from either sample type. The sample consisted of peripheral blood. The origin of this receptor is a woman in her forties or fifties with COVID-19, enrolled during active disease.

The DNA is as follows: TGTGCCAGCAGCTTATTCGGACAGGGCAATCAGCCCCAGCATTTT. Translated, it gives CASSLFGQGNQPQHF. The rearranged segments are TRBV7-8 and TRBJ1-5; 7 bases in the middle match TRBD1. The cysteine opens and the phenylalanine closes a CDR3 of 15 amino acids. Of all the DNA, just the CDR3 is kept, 45 bases in frame from base 1. V lost 2 bases and J lost 2 bases, and the count of bases not matched to a germline gene is 3. CDR1 and CDR2, looked up from the germline V gene, are SGHVS and FQNEAQ.